This TCR beta chain derives from a study of cytomegalovirus exposure and HLA in healthy donors. Whole-study results and caveats: A later analysis associated 15,000 or so TCR beta sequences with HLA alleles at a 0.05 false discovery rate.

The PCR made use of 60 Vbeta and 13 Jbeta primers. Method: immunoSEQ multiplex PCR; TCRdb's copy keeps in-frame clones and lacks some. Among 85,000 to 110,000 clones listed, more than 75% were seen once. Healthy bone marrow donors formed the donor group. From germline, CDR1 is SGHTA and CDR2 FQGTGA. J lost 5 bases, V lost 5 bases, and 6 bases had no gene match. CDR3 size: 14 residues. Points on this clone: The target antigen is unknown.

The source material was PBMCs. This clonotype was sampled from a woman between 18 and 29 years old in good health and CMV-seropositive. The V and J genes are TRBV7-3 and TRBJ1-2; 9 nucleotides agree with TRBD1. CDR3 amino acids: CASSRTGTGYGYTF. CDR3 in DNA: TGTGCCAGCAGCCGAACCGGGACAGGGTATGGCTACACCTTC.